Listed below are T cell receptor beta chains from one sample, sequenced in a study of radiotherapy plus CTLA-4 blockade in lung cancer. Only in-frame clones appear in the TCRdb table, and some are missing; sequencing was by immunoSEQ multiplex PCR. The table records tens of thousands of clones, approximately 84% of them present only once. This specimen was peripheral blood, taken from a patient treated with radiotherapy plus ipilimumab. These receptors all come from a human donor with non-small cell lung cancer whose response to radiotherapy plus ipilimumab could not be evaluated. The CDR3 runs from the conserved cysteine through the conserved F or W. A D gene is named only where the DNA matches it firmly. Expanded clones are given a class, and other clones once, few, many or no size at all.

J | size | D | V | CDR3 | DNA
TRBJ2-7 | NA | NA | TRBV7-9 | CASSSSRGSYEQYF | TGTGCCAGCAGTTCCTCTAGGGGATCCTACGAGCAGTACTTC
TRBJ2-1 | NA | TRBD2 | TRBV5-4 | CASSSTGTSGNNEQFF | TGTGCCAGCAGTTCAACCGGGACTAGCGGTAACAATGAGCAGTTCTTC
TRBJ2-1 | NA | TRBD2 | TRBV2 | CASSKRGEQFF | TGTGCCAGCAGCAAGCGGGGTGAGCAGTTCTTC
TRBJ2-7 | NA | NA | TRBV18 | CASSTGLTSYEQYF | TGTGCCAGCTCAACTGGACTCACTTCCTACGAGCAGTACTTC
TRBJ1-1 | NA | NA | TRBV28 | CASTKRIGGGAFF | TGTGCCAGCACCAAACGGATAGGGGGGGGAGCTTTCTTT
TRBJ2-5 | once | NA | TRBV5-8 | CASSQKRGGETQYF | TGTGCCAGCAGCCAAAAACGGGGAGGAGAGACCCAGTACTTC
TRBJ2-7 | NA | TRBD1 | TRBV5-1 | CASSLSQGAGEQYF | TGCGCCAGCAGCTTGTCCCAGGGGGCAGGGGAGCAGTACTTC
TRBJ1-5 | NA | NA | TRBV28 | CASSYGLRQPQHF | TGTGCCAGCAGTTACGGGTTACGGCAGCCCCAGCATTTT
TRBJ1-3 | NA | NA | TRBV7-2 | CASSLGSTMTPGNTIYF | TGTGCCAGCAGCTTAGGAAGTACTATGACCCCTGGAAACACCATATATTTT
TRBJ2-7 | NA | TRBD1 | TRBV9 | CASSEGTGGYEQYF | TGTGCCAGCAGCGAGGGGACAGGGGGCTACGAGCAGTACTTC
TRBJ1-4 | NA | TRBD1 | TRBV12-5 | CASGLGTGGDEKLFF | TGTGCTAGTGGTTTGGGGACAGGGGGCGATGAAAAACTGTTTTTT
TRBJ1-1 | NA | NA | TRBV5-1 | CASSVGGGNTEAFF | TGCGCCAGCAGCGTGGGAGGGGGGAACACTGAAGCTTTCTTT
TRBJ2-2 | NA | NA | TRBV4-2 | CASSGAGGELFF | TGTGCCAGCAGCGGGGCTGGGGGGGAGCTGTTTTTT
TRBJ2-7 | NA | TRBD2 | TRBV5-1 | CASSLELAVNYEQYF | TGCGCCAGCAGCTTGGAACTAGCGGTAAACTACGAGCAGTACTTC
TRBJ2-7 | NA | NA | TRBV28 | CASSLTGFTNEQYF | TGTGCCAGCAGTTTAACAGGGTTCACAAACGAGCAGTACTTC
TRBJ1-5 | NA | NA | TRBV6-5 | CASGIRALQPQHF | TGTGCCAGCGGTATCAGGGCGCTTCAGCCCCAGCATTTT
TRBJ1-1 | NA | TRBD1 | TRBV6-1 | CASSFTGGYTEAFF | TGTGCCAGCAGTTTTACAGGGGGATACACTGAAGCTTTCTTT
TRBJ1-4 | NA | NA | TRBV18 | CASSSDGSTNEKLFF | TGTGCCAGCTCTTCCGACGGGTCAACTAATGAAAAACTGTTTTTT
TRBJ2-7 | NA | NA | TRBV6-6 | CASSYHTDYEQYF | TGTGCCAGCAGTTACCACACAGATTACGAGCAGTACTTC
TRBJ2-3 | NA | TRBD1 | TRBV7-3 | CASSLARDSTQYF | TGTGCCAGCAGCTTGGCCCGGGACAGTACGCAGTATTTT
TRBJ2-7 | NA | NA | TRBV10-3 | CAISSPQGFYEQYF | TGTGCCATCAGTTCCCCCCAGGGGTTCTACGAGCAGTACTTC
TRBJ1-5 | NA | NA | TRBV6-5 | CASSYLAGGNQPQHF | TGTGCCAGCAGTTACTTGGCGGGGGGAAATCAGCCCCAGCATTTT
TRBJ2-7 | NA | NA | TRBV7-2 | CASSLATVTYEQYF | TGTGCCAGCAGCTTAGCAACGGTGACCTACGAGCAGTACTTC
TRBJ1-2 | NA | NA | TRBV29-1 | CSVPRPSGYTF | TGCAGCGTTCCTAGACCCTCTGGCTACACCTTC
TRBJ2-3 | once | TRBD2 | TRBV18 | CASSRPSGSRIDTQYF | TGTGCCAGCTCACGTCCTAGCGGGAGTCGGATAGATACGCAGTATTTT
TRBJ1-2 | NA | NA | TRBV27 | CASSLSSAKYGYTF | TGTGCCAGCAGTTTATCGTCAGCGAAATATGGCTACACCTTC
TRBJ1-5 | NA | NA | TRBV30 | CAWRGKGNSNQPQHF | TGTGCCTGGAGAGGGAAGGGGAATAGCAATCAGCCCCAGCATTTT
TRBJ2-3 | NA | NA | TRBV11-3 | CASSSGRPSGTDTQYF | TGTGCCAGCAGCTCAGGTCGGCCTAGCGGCACAGATACGCAGTATTTT
TRBJ2-2 | NA | TRBD2 | TRBV19 | CASRLIAGGLGELFF | TGTGCCAGTAGACTTATAGCGGGAGGGCTCGGGGAGCTGTTTTTT
TRBJ1-1 | NA | TRBD1 | TRBV15 | CATSRDLIRTGGKGTEAFF | TGTGCCACCAGCAGAGATCTTATTAGGACAGGGGGCAAAGGCACTGAAGCTTTCTTT
TRBJ2-1 | NA | NA | TRBV28 | CASSSPQRLYNEQFF | TGTGCCAGCAGCTCCCCTCAGCGGCTCTACAATGAGCAGTTCTTC
TRBJ2-7 | NA | TRBD2 | TRBV5-1 | CASSPSGLVGEQYF | TGCGCCAGCAGCCCCAGCGGACTAGTAGGAGAGCAGTACTTC
TRBJ1-5 | few | NA | TRBV19 | CASSALQQPQHF | TGTGCCAGTAGTGCCTTACAACAGCCCCAGCATTTT
TRBJ1-5 | NA | NA | TRBV28 | CASSLSGASNQPQHF | TGTGCCAGCAGTTTATCAGGGGCGAGCAATCAGCCCCAGCATTTT
TRBJ1-2 | NA | TRBD1 | TRBV28 | CASSLRQGQAGYTF | TGTGCCAGCAGTTTGAGACAGGGGCAAGCTGGCTACACCTTC
TRBJ2-7 | NA | TRBD2 | TRBV5-4 | CASSLAGGGNYEQYF | TGTGCCAGCAGCTTGGCGGGAGGCGGGAACTACGAGCAGTACTTC
TRBJ2-2 | NA | TRBD2 | TRBV5-1 | CASSILLASTGELFF | TGCGCCAGCAGCATCCTACTAGCGTCCACCGGGGAGCTGTTTTTT
TRBJ2-1 | NA | TRBD1 | TRBV7-7 | CASSHPATGNNEQFF | TGTGCTAGCAGCCACCCCGCGACAGGGAATAATGAGCAGTTCTTC
TRBJ1-1 | NA | TRBD1 | TRBV19 | CASSDPDRLVNTEAFF | TGTGCCAGTAGCGACCCGGACAGGCTTGTGAACACTGAAGCTTTCTTT
TRBJ2-7 | few | NA | TRBV6-1 | CASRGQLSSYEQYF | TGTGCCAGCAGGGGACAATTAAGCTCCTACGAGCAGTACTTC
TRBJ2-3 | NA | TRBD2 | TRBV10-3 | CAITSGNTDTQYF | TGTGCCATCACTAGCGGGAACACAGATACGCAGTATTTT
TRBJ1-5 | NA | NA | TRBV2 | CASSEYNGGGQPQHF | TGTGCCAGCAGTGAATATAATGGGGGAGGTCAGCCCCAGCATTTT
TRBJ2-7 | NA | TRBD2 | TRBV4-2 | CASSQPGTRLEQYF | TGTGCCAGCAGCCAACCCGGGACTAGGCTCGAGCAGTACTTC
TRBJ1-5 | NA | TRBD1 | TRBV2 | CASSAGTGFNQPQHF | TGTGCCAGCAGTGCCGGGACAGGGTTTAATCAGCCCCAGCATTTT
TRBJ2-7 | NA | TRBD2 | TRBV7-2 | CASSLDGGLADEQYF | TGTGCCAGCAGCTTAGACGGTGGACTAGCGGACGAGCAGTACTTC
TRBJ2-1 | NA | NA | TRBV28 | CASSYGARFEFF | TGTGCCAGCAGTTACGGTGCGAGATTCGAGTTCTTC
TRBJ1-2 | NA | TRBD1 | TRBV5-1 | CASSPGTGLLGYTF | TGCGCCAGCAGCCCGGGGACAGGCCTGCTTGGCTACACCTTC
TRBJ2-7 | NA | NA | TRBV18 | CASTPRAGDEQYF | TGTGCCAGCACCCCTAGGGCAGGGGACGAGCAGTACTTC
TRBJ1-4 | NA | NA | TRBV19 | CACPPKPYFPTNEKLFF | TGTGCCTGCCCACCTAAACCTTATTTCCCAACTAATGAAAAACTGTTTTTT
TRBJ2-7 | NA | TRBD1 | TRBV6-5 | CASSSQGVTYEQYF | TGTGCCAGCAGTTCACAGGGGGTGACCTACGAGCAGTACTTC
TRBJ1-3 | NA | NA | TRBV5-1 | CASSFREAGNTIYF | TGCGCCAGCAGCTTCAGGGAGGCTGGAAACACCATATATTTT
TRBJ2-1 | NA | TRBD2 | TRBV10-2 | CASGGASGRGEQFF | TGCGCCAGTGGGGGGGCTAGCGGGAGAGGGGAGCAGTTCTTC
TRBJ2-6 | NA | TRBD1 | TRBV7-8 | CASSFPDPDRGQYSGANVLTF | TGTGCCAGCAGCTTCCCTGATCCCGACAGGGGGCAGTACTCTGGGGCCAACGTCCTGACTTTC
TRBJ2-7 | NA | NA | TRBV19 | CASSTRVKGDEQYF | TGTGCCAGTAGTACCAGGGTTAAGGGCGACGAGCAGTACTTC
TRBJ1-2 | NA | TRBD1 | TRBV18 | CASSLSRDRGRLGYTF | TGTGCCAGCTCACTAAGCCGGGACAGGGGGCGCCTGGGCTACACCTTC
TRBJ2-7 | NA | TRBD1 | TRBV7-8 | CASSLAGTGGSYEQYF | TGTGCCAGCAGCTTAGCTGGGACAGGGGGCTCCTACGAGCAGTACTTC
TRBJ2-1 | NA | TRBD2 | TRBV18 | CASSPAGGLYNEQFF | TGTGCCAGCTCACCAGCGGGAGGGCTCTACAATGAGCAGTTCTTC
TRBJ1-2 | NA | NA | TRBV6-1 | CASSSLDGTRYGYTF | TGTGCCAGCAGCTCCCTAGACGGTACCCGCTATGGCTACACCTTC
TRBJ2-1 | once | NA | TRBV18 | CASSPGVPNEQFF | TGTGCCAGCTCACCAGGAGTACCCAATGAGCAGTTCTTC